A selection of T cell receptor beta chains follows, all from one sample in a study of blood T cell repertoires in COVID-19. The assay was immunoSEQ multiplex PCR, and TCRdb's table has in-frame clones only and misses some. The sample contains just over 65,000 clones, approximately 90% of which appear only once. The material sequenced was peripheral blood. The receptors were sampled from a man under 40 with acute or convalescent COVID-19. Each CDR3 is given with its conserved first and last residue. The D gene is left open where the match is weak. Some rows have no size entry. The others give once, few or many, or a class for an expanded clone.

size,D,J,V,DNA,CDR3
.,.,TRBJ1-2,TRBV20-1,TGCAGTGCTAGAGTTCGTTATGGCTACACCTTC,CSARVRYGYTF
.,TRBD2,TRBJ2-1,TRBV27,TGTGCCAGCAGTGCGGGAGGGTACATCAATGAGCAGTTCTTC,CASSAGGYINEQFF
.,.,TRBJ2-7,TRBV10-3,TGTGCCATCCTAGCTGGCGAGCAGTACTTC,CAILAGEQYF
.,TRBD1,TRBJ1-5,TRBV28,TGTGCCAGCAGATCCCGGGACAGGGGGCGTCGGAATCAGCCCCAGCATTTT,CASRSRDRGRRNQPQHF
.,TRBD1,TRBJ1-6,TRBV2,TGTGCCAGCAGGAGACAGGGAATCGGTTCACCCCTCCACTTT,CASRRQGIGSPLHF
few,.,TRBJ2-2,TRBV9,TGTGCCAGCAGCGCCGAGAGGACACCGACCGGGGAGCTGTTTTTT,CASSAERTPTGELFF
.,.,TRBJ1-1,TRBV19,TGTGCCAGTAGTCGAGGGGGGGCCGGCACTGAAGCTTTCTTT,CASSRGGAGTEAFF
.,.,TRBJ2-5,TRBV10-2,TGCGCCAGCAGTGAGTCGAATCGGGGAGAGACCCAGTACTTC,CASSESNRGETQYF
.,TRBD2,TRBJ2-1,TRBV9,TGTGCCAGCAGCCCCCCAGATAGCGGGAACCTTAATGAGCAGTTCTTC,CASSPPDSGNLNEQFF
.,TRBD2,TRBJ2-1,TRBV7-8,TGTGCCAGCAGCCGGACTAGCGGGAGGAATGAGCAGTTCTTC,CASSRTSGRNEQFF
.,.,TRBJ2-7,TRBV28,TGTGCCAGCAGTTTAAGGGGCGTCCCCTACGAGCAGTACTTC,CASSLRGVPYEQYF
.,TRBD2,TRBJ2-1,TRBV6-5,TGTGCCAGCAGATCTAGCGGGAGGGCCTATGAGCAGTTCTTC,CASRSSGRAYEQFF
.,.,TRBJ1-5,TRBV15,TGTGCCACCAGCAGAGATAGGCATTTT,CATSRDRHF
.,.,TRBJ2-6,TRBV28,TGTGCCAGCAGTGGAAAGGGGCCTGGGGCCAACGTCCTGACTTTC,CASSGKGPGANVLTF
once,.,TRBJ1-1,TRBV27,TGTGCCAGCAGTTTAGGGGCCGGGTTTGTGCACACTGAAGCTTTCTTT,CASSLGAGFVHTEAFF
.,.,TRBJ1-5,TRBV18,TGTGCCAGCTCACCTACAGGAATCCATAGCAATCAGCCCCAGCATTTT,CASSPTGIHSNQPQHF
.,TRBD2,TRBJ2-7,TRBV9,TGTGCCAGCAGCGCCGGGACTAGAAGTAGCGAGCAGTACTTC,CASSAGTRSSEQYF
.,TRBD2,TRBJ2-6,TRBV7-8,TGTGCCAGCAGCTCGCGGGGGAATGCCAGGGAGATGTCTGGGGCCAACGTCCTGACTTTC,CASSSRGNAREMSGANVLTF
.,TRBD1,TRBJ1-2,TRBV19,TGTGCCAGTACCACAGGGGTCTATGGCTACACCTTC,CASTTGVYGYTF
.,TRBD2,TRBJ2-6,TRBV7-9,TGTGCCAGCGGGACTACTGGGGCCAACGTCCTGACTTTC,CASGTTGANVLTF
.,TRBD1,TRBJ2-7,TRBV30,TGTGCCTGGGGGACAGGTGGGGCTCGGAACGAGCAGTACTTC,CAWGTGGARNEQYF
once,TRBD1,TRBJ2-1,TRBV4-1,TGCGCCAGCAGCCGAAATACAGGGGGGAACTACAATGAGCAGTTCTTC,CASSRNTGGNYNEQFF
once,.,TRBJ1-6,TRBV27,TGTGCCAGCAGTTTACTCCAGGGATCACCCCTCCACTTT,CASSLLQGSPLHF
few,.,TRBJ1-6,TRBV19,TGTGCCAGTAGTGGGACTTATAATTCACCCCTCCACTTT,CASSGTYNSPLHF
.,TRBD1,TRBJ2-3,TRBV3-1/TRBV3-2,TGTGCCAGCAGCCTTCAGGGACAGGTTGTTGCAGATACGCAGTATTTT,CASSLQGQVVADTQYF